These T cell receptor beta chains were read from a single sample in a study of blood T cell repertoires in COVID-19. TCRdb's copy holds only in-frame clones and misses some; the assay was immunoSEQ multiplex PCR. Found here are around 80,000 clones, roughly 88% of them singletons; the top ten hold 4.8%. Sequencing used peripheral blood. The receptors here all came from an elderly woman with acute or convalescent COVID-19. The CDR3 runs from the conserved cysteine through the conserved F or W. D genes are given only for firm matches. Size is stated for part of the rows, as once, few or many counts, or as a class when the clone is expanded.

abundance,j_gene,v_gene,d_gene,CDR3nt,CDR3aa
once,TRBJ1-5,TRBV4-2,-,TGTGCCAGCAGCCAAGATACCACAGTTAGCAATCAGCCCCAGCATTTT,CASSQDTTVSNQPQHF
-,TRBJ2-5,TRBV15,-,TGTGCCACCAGCAGAGATCATAGCGCGGAGACCCAGTACTTC,CATSRDHSAETQYF
-,TRBJ2-5,TRBV18,TRBD2,TGTGCCAGCTCACCCGAGACTAGCGGGGGGCGAGAGACCCAGTACTTC,CASSPETSGGRETQYF
few,TRBJ2-1,TRBV19,-,TGTGCCAGTAGTCGAACCGGAGCTACGGATGAGCAGTTCTTC,CASSRTGATDEQFF
-,TRBJ2-7,TRBV5-1,-,TGCGCCAGCAGCACAGGGGGAGGGAGCTCCTACGAGCAGTACTTC,CASSTGGGSSYEQYF
-,TRBJ2-1,TRBV6-4,TRBD1,TGTGCCAGCAGTTTGGGAGGGACAGGGGCGAATGAGCAGTTCTTC,CASSLGGTGANEQFF
-,TRBJ2-1,TRBV15,TRBD2,TGTGCCACCAGCAGAGGCGGGGGGTTAGGCTACAATGAGCAGTTCTTC,CATSRGGGLGYNEQFF
-,TRBJ1-1,TRBV13,-,TGTGCCAGCAGCTTAGGGCAGGTCGTCGCTGAAGCTTTCTTT,CASSLGQVVAEAFF
-,TRBJ2-3,TRBV5-1,-,TGCGCCTCGGGGCGGGGCAGCACAGATACGCAGTATTTT,CASGRGSTDTQYF
-,TRBJ1-5,TRBV27,-,TGTGCCAGCAGTTTATCGTCGGGTCATCCCCAGCCCCAGCATTTT,CASSLSSGHPQPQHF
-,TRBJ2-1,TRBV19,-,TGTGCCAGTGCCCAGGGGGGCCGGTTGGGAAATGAGCAGTTCTTC,CASAQGGRLGNEQFF
-,TRBJ1-2,TRBV5-5,-,TGTGCCAGCAGCTTGGGGGCCACACAAAACTATGGCTACACCTTC,CASSLGATQNYGYTF
-,TRBJ2-7,TRBV19,-,TGTGCCAGTGACAGACAGGAAGTCTACGAGCAGTACTTC,CASDRQEVYEQYF
-,TRBJ1-5,TRBV19,TRBD1,TGTGCCAGTAGTATTTCTGGACAGGGGGCCGTTCAGCCCCAGCATTTT,CASSISGQGAVQPQHF
-,TRBJ2-1,TRBV9,-,TGTGCCAGCAGCCTAGCCGCCGGGGAGTACAATGAGCAGTTCTTC,CASSLAAGEYNEQFF
-,TRBJ1-5,TRBV18,-,TGTGCCAGCTCATCCTCCCCGGGGAACCAGCCCCAGCATTTT,CASSSSPGNQPQHF
-,TRBJ2-7,TRBV2,-,TGTGCCAGCATGGGTAGCGGATACTACGAGCAGTACTTC,CASMGSGYYEQYF
many,TRBJ2-2,TRBV19,-,TGTGCCAGTAGTATAATACAAATCACCGGGGAGCTGTTTTTT,CASSIIQITGELFF
-,TRBJ2-1,TRBV3-1/TRBV3-2,TRBD2,TGTGCCAGCAGCCAAGTTCTAGCGGGCCTAGGGAATTACAATGAGCAGTTCTTC,CASSQVLAGLGNYNEQFF
-,TRBJ2-7,TRBV11-2,-,TGTGCCAGCAGCTTAGCACCAGGGGCTTCCTACGAGCAGTACTTC,CASSLAPGASYEQYF
-,TRBJ2-7,TRBV6-1,TRBD2,TGTGCCAGCAGTGTCTCCGGGACTAGCGGCTCCTACGAGCAGTACTTC,CASSVSGTSGSYEQYF
-,TRBJ2-3,TRBV5-1,-,TGCGCCAGCAGCTTGGGACACAGCACAGATACGCAGTATTTT,CASSLGHSTDTQYF
-,TRBJ2-7,TRBV7-9,TRBD2,TGTGCCAGCAGCGAAGTAGCGGGAGACGGGAACGAGCAGTACTTC,CASSEVAGDGNEQYF
-,TRBJ2-1,TRBV7-8,TRBD2,TGTGCCAGCAGCTCGCGTGAACTAGCGGCCACCAACAATGAGCAGTTCTTC,CASSSRELAATNNEQFF
-,TRBJ2-6,TRBV21-1,-,TGTGCCAGCAGCTCCCGGGACAGCCCCTCTGGGGCCAACGTCCTGACTTTC,CASSSRDSPSGANVLTF
-,TRBJ1-6,TRBV3-1/TRBV3-2,-,TGTGCCAGCAGCCAAAGCAGGGATTCACCCCTCCACTTT,CASSQSRDSPLHF
-,TRBJ1-1,TRBV13,TRBD1,TGTGCCAGCAGCTTAGTTCGGCGACAGGGGCGGACTGAAGCTTTCTTT,CASSLVRRQGRTEAFF
-,TRBJ2-7,TRBV4-2,TRBD2,TGTGCCAGCAGCCAGGAACTAGCGCGTGAGCAGTACTTC,CASSQELAREQYF
few,TRBJ2-3,TRBV3-1/TRBV3-2,TRBD2,TGTGCCAGCAGCGCGTCTCTTGCGGGAGCGTCCACAGATACGCAGTATTTT,CASSASLAGASTDTQYF
-,TRBJ2-5,TRBV6-1,-,TGTGCCAGCAGTGAAGCGCTAGCCGGAGGGGAAGAGACCCAGTACTTC,CASSEALAGGEETQYF
few,TRBJ2-1,TRBV7-8,TRBD2,TGTGCCAGCAGCTCGGAACCGGGACTAGTTTATGACGAGCAGTTCTTC,CASSSEPGLVYDEQFF
-,TRBJ1-2,TRBV18,-,TGTGCCAGCTCAACCCCTGACAGTATCTATGGCTACACCTTC,CASSTPDSIYGYTF
-,TRBJ1-5,TRBV6-5,-,TGTGCCAGCAGTTCGACAGATAATCAGCCCCAGCATTTT,CASSSTDNQPQHF
-,TRBJ2-2,TRBV5-5,-,TGTGCCAGCAGCTTTCTAGTTGGGAACACCGGGGAGCTGTTTTTT,CASSFLVGNTGELFF
-,TRBJ1-2,TRBV7-9,-,TGTGCCAGCAGCTTAGAATCGCAGGGTGAAGGCTACACCTTC,CASSLESQGEGYTF
-,TRBJ1-1,TRBV29-1,-,TGCAGCGTCCTAAATACAGGAAACACTGAAGCTTTCTTT,CSVLNTGNTEAFF
-,TRBJ1-5,TRBV30,TRBD1,TGTGCTTGGAGTCGTGTGACAGGGGGAAGTCAGCCCCAGCATTTT,CAWSRVTGGSQPQHF
-,TRBJ2-2,TRBV3-1/TRBV3-2,-,TGTGCCAGCAGCAACCGACGGACTTCGAACACCGGGGAGCTGTTTTTT,CASSNRRTSNTGELFF
-,TRBJ2-5,TRBV4-2,TRBD2,TGTGCCAGCAGCCAAGACTTGGGAGGGGAGACCCAGTACTTC,CASSQDLGGETQYF
-,TRBJ2-7,TRBV5-1,TRBD2,TGCGCCAGCAGCTTGGGTCCTAGCGGGAATGGCTACGAGCAGTACTTC,CASSLGPSGNGYEQYF
few,TRBJ2-5,TRBV19,-,TGTGCCAGTAGTATACAGGCGCAAGAGACCCAGTACTTC,CASSIQAQETQYF
-,TRBJ1-6,TRBV6-6,TRBD1,TGTGCCAGCAGTCTCTCAGGGGGCGGTTCCTATAATTCACCCCTCCACTTT,CASSLSGGGSYNSPLHF
-,TRBJ1-3,TRBV21-1,-,TGTGCCAGCAGCAAAGGTAGGGACTGTAGAAACACCATATATTTT,CASSKGRDCRNTIYF
-,TRBJ2-3,TRBV9,TRBD1,TGTGCCAGCAGCGTAGGATCTGGGGGACAGGGGATAATTGATACGCAGTATTTT,CASSVGSGGQGIIDTQYF
-,TRBJ1-1,TRBV6-5,TRBD1,TGTGCCAGCAGCCTCGGACAGGGATACACTGAAGCTTTCTTT,CASSLGQGYTEAFF
-,TRBJ2-2,TRBV3-1/TRBV3-2,TRBD1,TGTGCCAGCAGCCTATCGACAGGGCCCACCGGGGAGCTGTTTTTT,CASSLSTGPTGELFF
-,TRBJ2-3,TRBV18,-,TGTGCCAGCTCACCACCCTCCTCAGATACGCAGTATTTT,CASSPPSSDTQYF
-,TRBJ1-2,TRBV4-1,-,TGCGCCAGCAGCCAGCTCTCCCGCGGCGGCTACACCTTC,CASSQLSRGGYTF
-,TRBJ2-7,TRBV13,-,TGTGCCAGCACCCCTTTCGACGAGCAGTACTTC,CASTPFDEQYF
-,TRBJ2-7,TRBV7-2,TRBD1,TGTGCCAGCAGCACAAGACCGGGACAGGGTTCCTACGAGCAGTACTTC,CASSTRPGQGSYEQYF
-,TRBJ1-2,TRBV5-1,-,TGCGCCAGCAGCTTTGGACTGGAGAACTATGGCTACACCTTC,CASSFGLENYGYTF
-,TRBJ2-3,TRBV12-3/TRBV12-4,-,TGTGCCAGTGGACAGAGTGGCACAGATACGCAGTATTTT,CASGQSGTDTQYF
-,TRBJ2-7,TRBV4-1,-,TGCGCCAGCAGCCAAGAGCCACAGTCAGGGGCCTACGAGCAGTACTTC,CASSQEPQSGAYEQYF
-,TRBJ1-1,TRBV27,TRBD1,TGTGCCAGCAGTTCCCCGGGACAGGGAAGAGGTGAAGCTTTCTTT,CASSSPGQGRGEAFF
once,TRBJ1-2,TRBV10-3,-,TGTGCCATCACCGATTCCCAGGGGTATGGCTACACCTTC,CAITDSQGYGYTF
-,TRBJ1-6,TRBV10-3,-,TGTGCCATCAGTGACGCGCTGAGGGCGGATAATTCACCCCTCCACTTT,CAISDALRADNSPLHF
-,TRBJ1-2,TRBV6-5,-,TGTGCCAGCAGTTCCATTGTCCCCCCGGCCTCGGGTGGCTACACCTTC,CASSSIVPPASGGYTF
-,TRBJ2-7,TRBV7-9,-,TGTGCCAGCAGCGACCCAGGAACCACCTACGAGCAGTACTTC,CASSDPGTTYEQYF
-,TRBJ2-1,TRBV5-1,-,TGCGCCAGCAGCCCCTCGAGTAGCTTTTACAATGAGCAGTTCTTC,CASSPSSSFYNEQFF
-,TRBJ1-3,TRBV5-6,-,TGTGCCAGCAAAGGGGGGGCGGTAGGAAACACCATATATTTT,CASKGGAVGNTIYF